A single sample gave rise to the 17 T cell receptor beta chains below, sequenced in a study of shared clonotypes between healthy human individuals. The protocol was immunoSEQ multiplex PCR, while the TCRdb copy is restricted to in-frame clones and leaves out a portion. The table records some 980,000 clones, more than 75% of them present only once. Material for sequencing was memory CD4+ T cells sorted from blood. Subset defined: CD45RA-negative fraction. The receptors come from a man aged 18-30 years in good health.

DNA for the CDR3: TGTGCCAGCAGTACGGGGGTTGGAACAGAGACCCAGTACTTC. Its translation is CASSTGVGTETQYF. This rearrangement joins TRBV2 to TRBJ2-5; tentatively, D is TRBD2 (6 bases). The CDR3 spans 14 residues. The germline V gene encodes CDR1 SNHLY and CDR2 FYNNEI. Trimming removed 5 bases at V and 4 bases at J, with 14 bases between.

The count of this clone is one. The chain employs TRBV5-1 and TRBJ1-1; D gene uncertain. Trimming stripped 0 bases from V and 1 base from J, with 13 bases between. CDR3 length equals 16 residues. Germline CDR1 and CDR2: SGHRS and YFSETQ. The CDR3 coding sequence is TGCGCCAGCAGCTTGGCGGTAGGTCCTAGGAACACTGAAGCTTTCTTT. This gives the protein CASSLAVGPRNTEAFF.

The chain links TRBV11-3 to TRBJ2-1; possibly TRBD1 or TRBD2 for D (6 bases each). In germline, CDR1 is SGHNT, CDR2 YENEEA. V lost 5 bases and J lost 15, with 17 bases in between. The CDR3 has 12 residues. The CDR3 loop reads CASSPGGTSPFF. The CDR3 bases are TGTGCCAGCAGCCCTGGCGGGACAAGTCCGTTCTTC.

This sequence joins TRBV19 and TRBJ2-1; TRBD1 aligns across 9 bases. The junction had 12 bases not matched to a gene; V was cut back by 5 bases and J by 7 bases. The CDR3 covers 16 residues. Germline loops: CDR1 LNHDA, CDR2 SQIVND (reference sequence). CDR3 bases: TGTGCCAGTAGTCTCACAGGGGGCGCGAGTAATAATGAGCAGTTCTTC. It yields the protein CASSLTGGASNNEQFF.

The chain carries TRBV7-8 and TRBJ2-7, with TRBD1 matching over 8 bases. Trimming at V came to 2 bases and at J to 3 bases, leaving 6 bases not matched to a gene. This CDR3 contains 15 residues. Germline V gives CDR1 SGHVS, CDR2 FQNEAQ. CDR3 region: CASSLNPGGIYEQYF. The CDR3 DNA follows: TGTGCCAGCAGCTTAAATCCAGGGGGCATCTACGAGCAGTACTTC.

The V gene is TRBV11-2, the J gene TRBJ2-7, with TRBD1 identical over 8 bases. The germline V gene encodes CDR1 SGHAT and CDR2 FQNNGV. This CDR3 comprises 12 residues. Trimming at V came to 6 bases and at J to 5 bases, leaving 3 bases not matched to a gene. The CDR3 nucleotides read TGTGCCAGCAGGCTACAGGGGGACGAGCAGTACTTC. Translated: CASRLQGDEQYF.

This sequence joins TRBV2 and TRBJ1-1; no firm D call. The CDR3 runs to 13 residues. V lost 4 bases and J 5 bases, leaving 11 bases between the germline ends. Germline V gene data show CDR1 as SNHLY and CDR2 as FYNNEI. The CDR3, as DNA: TGTGCCAGCAGTGTTAGGCGTGGGACTGAAGCTTTCTTT. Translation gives CASSVRRGTEAFF.

In DNA, the CDR3 is TGTGCCAGCAGGGGGGGACAGTGGATTTATGGCTACACCTTC. It encodes CASRGGQWIYGYTF. The chain employs TRBV25-1 and TRBJ1-2, with TRBD1 identical over 7 bases. The CDR3 covers 14 residues. The germline CDR1 and CDR2 sequences are MGHDK and SYGVNS. V shed 6 bases and J 5 bases; nucleotides not matched to a gene: 9.

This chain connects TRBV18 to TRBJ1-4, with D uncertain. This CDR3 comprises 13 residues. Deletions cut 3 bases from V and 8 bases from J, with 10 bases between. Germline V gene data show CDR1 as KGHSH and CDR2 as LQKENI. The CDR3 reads CASSPGVREKLFF. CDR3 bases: TGTGCCAGCTCACCCGGGGTTAGGGAAAAACTGTTTTTT. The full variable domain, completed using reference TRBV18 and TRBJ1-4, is NAGVMQNPRHLVRRRGQEARLRCSPMKGHSHVYWYRQLPEEGLKFMVYLQKENIIDESGMPKERFSAEFPKEGPSILRIQQVVRGDSAAYFCASSPGVREKLFFGSGTQLSVL.

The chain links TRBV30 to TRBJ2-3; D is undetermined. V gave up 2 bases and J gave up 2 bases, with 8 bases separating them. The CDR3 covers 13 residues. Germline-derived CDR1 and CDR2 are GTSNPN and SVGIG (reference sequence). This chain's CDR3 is CAWSSQATDTQYF. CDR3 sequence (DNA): TGTGCCTGGAGTTCGCAGGCCACAGATACGCAGTATTTT.

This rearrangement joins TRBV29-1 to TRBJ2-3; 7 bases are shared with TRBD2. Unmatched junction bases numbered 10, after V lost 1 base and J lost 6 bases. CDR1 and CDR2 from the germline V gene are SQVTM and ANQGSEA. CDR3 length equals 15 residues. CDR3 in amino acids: CSVEAGRGSPDTQYF. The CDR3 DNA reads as TGCAGCGTTGAAGCCGGGCGCGGGAGTCCGGATACGCAGTATTTT.

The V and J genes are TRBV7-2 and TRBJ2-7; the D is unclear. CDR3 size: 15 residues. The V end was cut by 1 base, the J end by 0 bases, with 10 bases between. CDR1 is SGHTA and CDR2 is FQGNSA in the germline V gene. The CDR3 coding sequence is TGTGCCAGCAGCTTAGACGGCACCAACTCCTACGAGCAGTACTTC. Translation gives CASSLDGTNSYEQYF.

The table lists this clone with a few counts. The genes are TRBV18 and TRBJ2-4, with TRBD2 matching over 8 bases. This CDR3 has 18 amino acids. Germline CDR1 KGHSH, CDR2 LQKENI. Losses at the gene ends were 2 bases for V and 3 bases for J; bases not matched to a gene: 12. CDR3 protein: CASSPIQSTGGVKNIQYF. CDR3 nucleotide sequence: TGTGCCAGCTCACCAATCCAAAGTACCGGGGGGGTCAAAAACATTCAGTACTTC.

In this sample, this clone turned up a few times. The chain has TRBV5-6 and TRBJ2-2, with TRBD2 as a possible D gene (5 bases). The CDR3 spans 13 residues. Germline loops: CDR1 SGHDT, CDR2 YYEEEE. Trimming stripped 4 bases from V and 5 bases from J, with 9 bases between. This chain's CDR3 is CASSPRGTGELFF. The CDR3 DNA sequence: TGTGCCAGCAGCCCTAGAGGGACCGGGGAGCTGTTTTTT.

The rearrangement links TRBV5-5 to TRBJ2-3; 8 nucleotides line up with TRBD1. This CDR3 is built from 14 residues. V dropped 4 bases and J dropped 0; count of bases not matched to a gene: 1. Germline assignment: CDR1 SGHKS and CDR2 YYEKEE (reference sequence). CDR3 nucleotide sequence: TGTGCCAGCAGCGACAGGGGAAGCACAGATACGCAGTATTTT. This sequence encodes CASSDRGSTDTQYF.

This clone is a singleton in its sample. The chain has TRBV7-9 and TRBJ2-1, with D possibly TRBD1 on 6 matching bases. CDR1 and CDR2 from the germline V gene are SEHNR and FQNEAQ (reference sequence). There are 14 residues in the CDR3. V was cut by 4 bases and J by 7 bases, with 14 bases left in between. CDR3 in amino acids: CASSSQGTLNEQFF. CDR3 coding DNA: TGTGCCAGCAGCTCACAGGGTACGCTAAATGAGCAGTTCTTC. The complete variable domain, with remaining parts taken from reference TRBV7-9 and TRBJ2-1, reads DTGVSQNPRHKITKRGQNVTFRCDPISEHNRLYWYRQTLGQGPEFLTYFQNEAQLEKSRLLSDRFSAERPKGSFSTLEIQRTEQGDSAMYLCASSSQGTLNEQFFGPGTRLTVL.

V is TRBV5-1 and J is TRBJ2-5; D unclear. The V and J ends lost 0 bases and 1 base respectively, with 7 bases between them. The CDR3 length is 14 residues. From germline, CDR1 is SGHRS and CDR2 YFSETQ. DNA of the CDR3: TGCGCCAGCAGCTTGGGGTCGGTCCAAGAGACCCAGTACTTC. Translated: CASSLGSVQETQYF.